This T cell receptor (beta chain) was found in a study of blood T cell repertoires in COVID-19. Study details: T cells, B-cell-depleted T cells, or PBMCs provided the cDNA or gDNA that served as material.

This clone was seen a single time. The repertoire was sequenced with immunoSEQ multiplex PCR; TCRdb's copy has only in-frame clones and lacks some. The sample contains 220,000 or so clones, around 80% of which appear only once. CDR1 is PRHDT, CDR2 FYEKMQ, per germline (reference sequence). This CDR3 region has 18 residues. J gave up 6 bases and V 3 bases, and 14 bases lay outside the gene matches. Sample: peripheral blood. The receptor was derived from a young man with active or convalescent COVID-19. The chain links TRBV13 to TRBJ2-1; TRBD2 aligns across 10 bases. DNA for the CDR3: TGTGCCAGCAGCTTTCCCTACCGACTAGCGGGTCTCCCCAATGAGCAGTTCTTC. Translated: CASSFPYRLAGLPNEQFF.